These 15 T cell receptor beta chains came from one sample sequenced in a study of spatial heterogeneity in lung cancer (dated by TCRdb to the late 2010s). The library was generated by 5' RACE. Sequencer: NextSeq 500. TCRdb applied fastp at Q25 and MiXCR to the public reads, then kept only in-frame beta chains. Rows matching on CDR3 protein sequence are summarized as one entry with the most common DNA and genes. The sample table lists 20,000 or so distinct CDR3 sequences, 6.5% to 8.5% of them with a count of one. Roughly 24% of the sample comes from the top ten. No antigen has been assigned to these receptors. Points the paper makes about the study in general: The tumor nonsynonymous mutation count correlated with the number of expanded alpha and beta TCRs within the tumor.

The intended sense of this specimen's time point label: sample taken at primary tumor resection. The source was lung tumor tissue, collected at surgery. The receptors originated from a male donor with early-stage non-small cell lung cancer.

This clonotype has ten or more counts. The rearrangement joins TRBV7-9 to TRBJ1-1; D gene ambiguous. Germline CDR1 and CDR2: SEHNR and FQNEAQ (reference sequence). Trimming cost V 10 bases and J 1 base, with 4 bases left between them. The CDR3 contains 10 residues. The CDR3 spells CATGNTEAFF. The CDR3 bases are TGTGCCACTGGGAACACTGAAGCTTTCTTT.

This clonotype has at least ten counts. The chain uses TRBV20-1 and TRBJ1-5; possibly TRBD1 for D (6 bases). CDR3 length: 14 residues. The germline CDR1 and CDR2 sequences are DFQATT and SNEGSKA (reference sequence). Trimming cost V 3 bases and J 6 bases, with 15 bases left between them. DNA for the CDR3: TGCAGTGCTAGCCCGCCGACAGGCGGTCAGCCCCAGCATTTT. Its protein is CSASPPTGGQPQHF.

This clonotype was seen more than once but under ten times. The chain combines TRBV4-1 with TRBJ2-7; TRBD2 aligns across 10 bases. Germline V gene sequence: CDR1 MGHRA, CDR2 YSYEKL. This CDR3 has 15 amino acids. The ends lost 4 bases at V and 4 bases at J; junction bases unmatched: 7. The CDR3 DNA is TGCGCCAGCAGCCTCCTAGCGGGGGAGAATTACGAGCAGTACTTC. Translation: CASSLLAGENYEQYF.

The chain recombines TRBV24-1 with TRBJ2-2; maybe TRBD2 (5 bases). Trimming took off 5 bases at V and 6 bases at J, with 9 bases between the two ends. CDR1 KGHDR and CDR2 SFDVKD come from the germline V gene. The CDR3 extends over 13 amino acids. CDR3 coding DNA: TGTGCCACCAGTGTGGTCGGGGCCGGGGAGCTGTTTTTT. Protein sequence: CATSVVGAGELFF.

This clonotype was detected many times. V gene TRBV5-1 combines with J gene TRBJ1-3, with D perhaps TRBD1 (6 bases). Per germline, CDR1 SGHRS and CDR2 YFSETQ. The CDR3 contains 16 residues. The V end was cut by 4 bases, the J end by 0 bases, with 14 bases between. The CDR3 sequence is CASSEWDILSGNTIYF. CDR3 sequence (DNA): TGCGCCAGCAGCGAGTGGGACATACTCTCTGGAAACACCATATATTTT.

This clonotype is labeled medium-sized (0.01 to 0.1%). The CDR3 loop is CASSVGTYGSTEAFF. The DNA of the CDR3 is TGTGCCAGCAGCGTCGGGACCTATGGGAGCACTGAAGCTTTCTTT. The chain uses TRBV9 and TRBJ1-1; tentatively, D is TRBD1 (5 bases). This CDR3 has 15 residues. Germline V CDR1 and CDR2: SGDLS, YYNGEE. Trimming took 2 bases from V and 4 from J, leaving 15 bases between them.

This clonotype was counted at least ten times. This CDR3 is CSALLAGWDSYEQYF. In DNA, the CDR3 is TGCAGTGCTTTGCTAGCGGGGTGGGACTCCTACGAGCAGTACTTC. This rearrangement joins TRBV20-1 to TRBJ2-7; 9 positions match TRBD2. The V gene's germline CDR1 is DFQATT and CDR2 SNEGSKA (reference sequence). The CDR3 contains 15 residues. V lost 5 bases, J lost 0 bases, and 8 bases stayed unmatched.

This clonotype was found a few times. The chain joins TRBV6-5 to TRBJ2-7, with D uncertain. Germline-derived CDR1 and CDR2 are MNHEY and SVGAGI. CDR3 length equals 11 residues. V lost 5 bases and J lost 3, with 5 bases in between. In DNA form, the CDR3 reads TGTGCCAGCAGTGGAGACTACGAGCAGTACTTC. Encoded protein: CASSGDYEQYF.

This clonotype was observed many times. CDR3 sequence (DNA): TGTGCCAGCAAGATCGAGGACAGCTATAATTCACCCCTCCACTTT. This gives the protein CASKIEDSYNSPLHF. V gene TRBV9 combines with J gene TRBJ1-6, with a tentative D call TRBD1 (6 bases). Trimming removed 6 bases at V and 3 bases at J, with 13 bases between. The CDR3 covers 15 residues. Germline loops: CDR1 SGDLS, CDR2 YYNGEE.

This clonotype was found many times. The CDR3 is CASSQARGRGFRETQYF. CDR3 sequence (DNA): TGTGCCAGCAGCCAAGCCCGAGGCCGGGGGTTTAGGGAGACCCAGTACTTC. This chain joins TRBV4-2 and TRBJ2-5, with D possibly being TRBD2 (6 bases). This CDR3 region has 17 residues. Per the germline V gene, CDR1 is LGHNA and CDR2 is YNFKEQ. Trimming removed 1 base from V and 5 bases from J, with 20 bases in between.

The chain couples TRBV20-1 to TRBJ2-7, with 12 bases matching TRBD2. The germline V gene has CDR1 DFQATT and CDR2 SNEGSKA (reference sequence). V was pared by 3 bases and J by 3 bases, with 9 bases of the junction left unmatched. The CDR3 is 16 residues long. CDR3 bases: TGCAGTGCTAGCTCCATTCTAGCGGGGGGGCTCTACGAGCAGTACTTC. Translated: CSASSILAGGLYEQYF.

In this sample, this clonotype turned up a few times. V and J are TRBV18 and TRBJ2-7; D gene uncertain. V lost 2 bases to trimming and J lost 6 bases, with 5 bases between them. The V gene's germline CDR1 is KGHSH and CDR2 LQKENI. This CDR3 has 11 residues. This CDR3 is CASSPDIEQYF. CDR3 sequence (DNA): TGTGCCAGCTCACCAGACATCGAGCAGTACTTC.

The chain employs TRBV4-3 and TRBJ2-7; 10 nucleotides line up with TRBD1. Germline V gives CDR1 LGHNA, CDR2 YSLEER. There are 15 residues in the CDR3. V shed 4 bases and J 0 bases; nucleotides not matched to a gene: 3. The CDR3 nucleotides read TGCGCCAGCAGCCCGGGACAGGGGAGCTCCTACGAGCAGTACTTC. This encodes CASSPGQGSSYEQYF.

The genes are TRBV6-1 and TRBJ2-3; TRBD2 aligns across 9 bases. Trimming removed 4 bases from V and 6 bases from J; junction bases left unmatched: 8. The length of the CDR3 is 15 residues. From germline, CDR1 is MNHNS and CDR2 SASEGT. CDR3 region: CASSARAGGPDTQYF. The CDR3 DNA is TGTGCCAGCAGTGCTAGAGCGGGGGGACCCGATACGCAGTATTTT.

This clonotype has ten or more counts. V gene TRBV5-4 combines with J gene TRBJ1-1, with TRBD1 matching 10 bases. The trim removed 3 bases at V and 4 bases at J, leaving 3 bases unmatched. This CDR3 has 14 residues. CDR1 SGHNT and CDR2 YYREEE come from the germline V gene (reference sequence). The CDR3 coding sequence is TGTGCCAGCAGCTGGGACAGGGGAGGCACTGAAGCTTTCTTT. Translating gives CASSWDRGGTEAFF.